Listed here are 10 T cell receptor beta chains from one sample, sequenced in a study of siplizumab effects on memory and regulatory T cells. Data came from immunoSEQ multiplex PCR; TCRdb stores just in-frame clones and leaves some out. The top ten clones hold around 1.1% of a sample with around 100,000 clones, roughly nine tenths of them seen once. Material for sequencing was CD4+ T cells sorted from blood. The receptors stem from a human donor in good health.

This clone has more than one count but fewer than ten. V and J are TRBV5-5 and TRBJ2-3, with D possibly being TRBD2 (5 bases). CDR3 size: 15 residues. Germline V lookup: CDR1 SGHKS, CDR2 YYEKEE (reference sequence). Trimming left V 3 bases short and J 2 bases short, with 13 bases between. The CDR3 DNA reads as TGTGCCAGCAGCTACCTGTGGGGAGCCACAGATACGCAGTATTTT. Residues: CASSYLWGATDTQYF.

The table lists this clone with a few counts. The J gene is TRBJ1-2, the V gene TRBV7-9; no clear D. CDR1 is SEHNR, CDR2 FQNEAQ, per germline (reference sequence). The CDR3 extends over 12 amino acids. Deletions cut 0 bases from V and 1 base from J, with 0 bases between. Here the CDR3 reads CASSLANYGYTF. CDR3 bases: TGTGCCAGCAGCTTAGCTAACTATGGCTACACCTTC.

The rearrangement joins TRBV19 to TRBJ1-4; a weak D match, TRBD1 (5 bases). Per the germline V gene, CDR1 is LNHDA and CDR2 is SQIVND (reference sequence). The length of the CDR3 is 15 residues. V was cut by 6 bases and J by 4 bases, with 15 bases left in between. CDR3 nucleotide sequence: TGTGCCAGTAGCCTTGGACAAGGTCTTAATGAAAAACTGTTTTTT. Translation: CASSLGQGLNEKLFF.

This clone has only a few counts. The chain uses TRBV6-1 and TRBJ1-2; 8 bases are a match to TRBD1. V lost 4 bases to trimming and J lost 6 bases; unmatched junction nucleotides: 7. Germline V lookup: CDR1 MNHNS, CDR2 SASEGT. The CDR3 extends over 14 amino acids. The CDR3 sequence is CASSVRGRPHGYTF. The CDR3 bases are TGTGCCAGCAGTGTCAGGGGGCGCCCCCATGGCTACACCTTC.

Points on this clone: A read error may produce the germline difference seen at one junction end. This sequence joins TRBV19 and TRBJ1-5; 7 bases map to TRBD1. CDR3 length equals 17 residues. Looked up from germline, CDR1 is LNHDA and CDR2 is SQIVND (reference sequence). The CDR3 DNA follows: TGCGCCACTAGCCGGCTCAGGGGGGCAGGGGGCAATCAGCCCCAGCATTTT. Encoded protein: CATSRLRGAGGNQPQHF.

This clone has only one observation. The genes are TRBV11-2 and TRBJ1-1; 7 nucleotides line up with TRBD1. Germline values: CDR1 SGHAT, CDR2 FQNNGV. With V trimmed by 0 bases and J by 5 bases, 3 bases remained unmatched. The CDR3 is 14 amino acids. CDR3 coding DNA: TGTGCCAGCAGCTTAGACAGGGGGGGGACTGAAGCTTTCTTT. Translated, it gives CASSLDRGGTEAFF.

V usage is TRBV7-9 and J usage is TRBJ2-1; D gene uncertain. The germline CDR1 and CDR2 sequences are SEHNR and FQNEAQ (reference sequence). V shed 2 bases and J shed 0 bases, with 8 bases lying between them. The CDR3 is 15 residues long. The DNA for the CDR3 is TGTGCCAGCAGCTTATTGTTAAGCTCCTACAATGAGCAGTTCTTC. It translates to CASSLLLSSYNEQFF.

The chain uses TRBV18 and TRBJ1-2, with D possibly being TRBD1 (6 bases). Trimming stripped 6 bases from V and 0 bases from J, with 17 bases between. The CDR3 covers 16 residues. The germline V gene encodes CDR1 KGHSH and CDR2 LQKENI. CDR3 sequence reads: CASSGQGTPANYGYTF. The CDR3 bases are TGTGCCAGCTCGGGTCAGGGGACCCCAGCTAACTATGGCTACACCTTC.

V and J are TRBV28 and TRBJ2-2; possibly TRBD1 for D (5 bases). The CDR3 sequence is 16 residues long. Trimming cost V 6 bases and J 9 bases, with 23 bases left between them. The germline CDR1 and CDR2 sequences are MDHEN and SYDVKM. The DNA for the CDR3 is TGTGCCAGCAGAAAGAAAGGGGCAGAAACATCGAGGGAGCTGTTTTTT. Residues: CASRKKGAETSRELFF.

The chain recombines TRBV6-5 with TRBJ2-1; tentatively, D is TRBD2 (6 bases). The germline V and J ends were trimmed by 4 bases and 7 bases, with 20 bases remaining between them. Germline values: CDR1 MNHEY, CDR2 SVGAGI. The CDR3 covers 16 residues. Here the CDR3 DNA reads TGTGCCAGCAGTTTGGCCCCGCGGGGTAGGCTGAATGAGCAGTTCTTC. Protein sequence: CASSLAPRGRLNEQFF.